The present T cell receptor (beta chain) was sequenced within a study of blood T cell repertoires in COVID-19. The germline gives CDR1 SNHLY, CDR2 FYNNEI. V lost 3 bases to trimming and J lost 4 bases, with 6 bases between them. This CDR3 contains 12 residues. Authors' data handling: Estimation of nucleated cell counts relied on the amplification of reference gene primers. Profiling relied on immunoSEQ multiplex PCR, and the TCRdb table lists in-frame clones only, not all of them. V, J and clone size were drawn from that table, and D and trimming were deduced from the DNA. Among about 280,000 clones listed, around 90% were seen once.

V is TRBV2 and J is TRBJ1-1; D gene uncertain. Sequenced material: PBMCs or T cells enriched from blood (not recorded which). This sequence was found in a woman younger than 45 who had recovered from COVID-19. CDR3 sequence: CASSDAGTEAFF. In nucleotides, the CDR3 is TGTGCCAGCAGTGACGCGGGCACTGAAGCTTTCTTT.